The subject of this entry is one TCR beta chain. Its antigen is unidentified. Combining a sample-barcoded 5' primer with a J-beta primer mix, a second PCR ran for roughly 7 to 11 cycles. In TCRdb, the 5' RACE reads were re-called with MiXCR into one record per CDR3 protein. Here the sample spans approximately 800,000 distinct CDR3 sequences, approximately 65% being singletons. These data originate in a study of blood T cells in healthy people across ages. Broader study findings: Across the age range, TCR beta diversity per million T cells fell in a roughly linear way.

This CDR3 spans 16 amino acids. Trimming shortened V by 3 bases and J by 1 base, and 13 bases separated the two germline ends. The sequenced sample was blood. The chain carries TRBV12-3 or TRBV12-4 and TRBJ2-4, with D unclear. The receptor comes from a man aged 25-40 years in good health. CDR3 DNA: TGTGCCAGCAGTTTTCTTGCCCCCACGGCCAAAAACATTCAGTACTTC. It encodes CASSFLAPTAKNIQYF.